Sequencing of this TCR beta chain was carried out in a study of T cells in Graves' hyperthyroidism and ophthalmopathy. Study observations and caveats: Ophthalmopathy and stable hyperthyroidism were told apart by a 13 V-J model.

This clonotype was counted between two and nine times. Its cognate antigen is unknown. The CDR3 regions of TCR beta were amplified from RNA transcripts. The TCR CDR3 was amplified in a first-round RT-PCR using the HTBI primer set. TCRdb called the multiplex PCR reads again in MiXCR, with one record for every CDR3 protein. This repertoire shows approximately 710,000 distinct CDR3 sequences, 15% to 20% found once; its top ten account for around a sixth. Sequenced sample: blood. This TCR derives from a man in his fifties or sixties with Graves' hyperthyroidism.

CDR3 coding DNA: TGTGCCAGCAGCTACGAGACAGGGGGCTCTGGAAACACCATATATTTT. It encodes CASSYETGGSGNTIYF. The chain combines TRBV7-8 with TRBJ1-3; 9 bases fit TRBD1. V shed 4 bases and J 0 bases; nucleotides not matched to a gene: 4. Germline CDR1 is SGHVS and CDR2 is FQNEAQ. This CDR3 is built from 16 residues.